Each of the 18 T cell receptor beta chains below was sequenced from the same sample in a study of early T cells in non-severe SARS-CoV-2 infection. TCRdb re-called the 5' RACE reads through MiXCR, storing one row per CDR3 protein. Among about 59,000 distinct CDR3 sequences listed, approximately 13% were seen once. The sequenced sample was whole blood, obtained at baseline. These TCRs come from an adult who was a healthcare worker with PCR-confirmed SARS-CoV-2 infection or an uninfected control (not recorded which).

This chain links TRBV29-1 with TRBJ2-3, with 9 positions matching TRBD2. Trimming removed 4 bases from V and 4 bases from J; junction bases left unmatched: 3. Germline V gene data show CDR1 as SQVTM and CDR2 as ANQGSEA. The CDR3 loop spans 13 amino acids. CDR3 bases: TGCAGCGTTGGGCGGGAGGGCCCAGATACGCAGTATTTT. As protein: CSVGREGPDTQYF.

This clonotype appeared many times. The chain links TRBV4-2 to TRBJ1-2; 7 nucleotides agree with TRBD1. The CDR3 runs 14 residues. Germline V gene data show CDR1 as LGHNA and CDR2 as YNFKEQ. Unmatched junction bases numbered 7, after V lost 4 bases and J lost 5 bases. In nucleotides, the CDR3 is TGTGCCAGCAGCCTCCCGACAGGGCGATATGGCTACACCTTC. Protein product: CASSLPTGRYGYTF.

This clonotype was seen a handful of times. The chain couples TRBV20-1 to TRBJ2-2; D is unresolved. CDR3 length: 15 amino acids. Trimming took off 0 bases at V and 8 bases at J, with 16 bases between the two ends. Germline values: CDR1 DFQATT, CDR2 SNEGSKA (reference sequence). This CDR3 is CSARDRGHKPGELFF. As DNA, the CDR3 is TGCAGTGCTAGAGATCGCGGCCACAAGCCGGGGGAGCTGTTTTTT.

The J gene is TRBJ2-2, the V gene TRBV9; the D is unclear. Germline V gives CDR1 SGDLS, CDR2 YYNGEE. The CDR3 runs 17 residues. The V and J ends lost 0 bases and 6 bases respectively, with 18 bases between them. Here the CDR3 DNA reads TGTGCCAGCAGCGTAGGGTTAGCCGGTGGTCCCGCCGGGGAGCTGTTTTTT. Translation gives CASSVGLAGGPAGELFF.

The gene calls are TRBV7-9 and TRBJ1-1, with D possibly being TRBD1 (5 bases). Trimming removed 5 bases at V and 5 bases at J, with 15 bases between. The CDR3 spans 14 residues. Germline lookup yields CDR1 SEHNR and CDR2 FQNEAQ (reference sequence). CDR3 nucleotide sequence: TGTGCCAGCAGCCCCCCGGGGGGGTTGACTGAAGCTTTCTTT. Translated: CASSPPGGLTEAFF. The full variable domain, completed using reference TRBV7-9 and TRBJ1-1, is DTGVSQNPRHKITKRGQNVTFRCDPISEHNRLYWYRQTLGQGPEFLTYFQNEAQLEKSRLLSDRFSAERPKGSFSTLEIQRTEQGDSAMYLCASSPPGGLTEAFFGQGTRLTVV.

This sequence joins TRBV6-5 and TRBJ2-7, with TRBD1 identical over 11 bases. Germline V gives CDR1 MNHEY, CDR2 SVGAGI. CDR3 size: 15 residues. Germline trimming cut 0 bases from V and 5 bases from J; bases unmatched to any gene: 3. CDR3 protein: CASSYSRDRGNEQYF. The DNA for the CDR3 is TGTGCCAGCAGTTACTCGAGGGACAGGGGGAACGAGCAGTACTTC.

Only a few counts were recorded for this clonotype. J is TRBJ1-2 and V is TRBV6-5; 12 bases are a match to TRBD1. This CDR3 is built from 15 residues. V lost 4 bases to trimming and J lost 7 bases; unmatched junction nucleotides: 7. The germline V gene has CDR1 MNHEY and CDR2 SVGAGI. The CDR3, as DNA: TGTGCCAGCAGTTCCGCCGGGACAGGGGGCGCTGGCTACACCTTC. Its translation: CASSSAGTGGAGYTF.

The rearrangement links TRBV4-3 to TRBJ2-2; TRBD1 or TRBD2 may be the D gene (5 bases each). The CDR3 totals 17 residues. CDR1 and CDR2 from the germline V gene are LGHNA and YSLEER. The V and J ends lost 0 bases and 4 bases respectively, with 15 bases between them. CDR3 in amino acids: CASSQDRLLGGTGELFF. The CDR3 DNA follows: TGCGCCAGCAGCCAAGATCGACTCCTTGGGGGCACCGGGGAGCTGTTTTTT.

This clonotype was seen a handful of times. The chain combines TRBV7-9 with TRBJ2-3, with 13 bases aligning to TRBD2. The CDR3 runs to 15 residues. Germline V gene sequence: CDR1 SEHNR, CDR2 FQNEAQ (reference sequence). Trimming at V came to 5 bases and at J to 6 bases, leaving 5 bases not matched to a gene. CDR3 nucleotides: TGTGCCAGCAGCCGGACTAGCGGGAGTAGTGATACGCAGTATTTT. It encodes CASSRTSGSSDTQYF.

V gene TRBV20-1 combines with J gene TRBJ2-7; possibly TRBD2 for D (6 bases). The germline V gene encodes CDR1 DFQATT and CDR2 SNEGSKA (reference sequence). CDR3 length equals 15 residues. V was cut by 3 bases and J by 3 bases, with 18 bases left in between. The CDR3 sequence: CSASAIAEPNYEQYF. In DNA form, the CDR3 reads TGCAGTGCTAGCGCCATAGCGGAACCGAACTACGAGCAGTACTTC.

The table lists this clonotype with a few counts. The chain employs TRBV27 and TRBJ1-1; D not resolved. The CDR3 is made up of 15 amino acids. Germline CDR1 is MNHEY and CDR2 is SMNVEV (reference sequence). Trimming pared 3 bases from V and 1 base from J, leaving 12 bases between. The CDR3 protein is CASSLGNKGNTEAFF. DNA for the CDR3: TGTGCCAGCAGTTTGGGGAATAAGGGGAACACTGAAGCTTTCTTT.

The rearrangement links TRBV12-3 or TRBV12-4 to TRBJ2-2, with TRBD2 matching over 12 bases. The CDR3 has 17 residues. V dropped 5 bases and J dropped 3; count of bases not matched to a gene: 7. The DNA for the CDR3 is TGTGCCAGCAGTCCCGCCCGACTAGCGGGGGACACCGGGGAGCTGTTTTTT. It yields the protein CASSPARLAGDTGELFF.

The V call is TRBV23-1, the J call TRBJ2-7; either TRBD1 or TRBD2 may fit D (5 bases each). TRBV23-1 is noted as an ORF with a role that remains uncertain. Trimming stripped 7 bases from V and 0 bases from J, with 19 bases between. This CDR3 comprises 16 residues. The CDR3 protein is CASKTGDSGGSYEQYF. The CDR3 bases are TGCGCCAGCAAGACGGGCGACAGTGGGGGCTCCTACGAGCAGTACTTC.

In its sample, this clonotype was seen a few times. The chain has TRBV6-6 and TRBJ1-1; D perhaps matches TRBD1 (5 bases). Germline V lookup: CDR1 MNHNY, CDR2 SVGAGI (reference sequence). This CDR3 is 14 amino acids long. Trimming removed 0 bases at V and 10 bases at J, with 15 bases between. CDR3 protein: CASSYSTAGSGAFF. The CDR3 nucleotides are TGTGCCAGCAGTTACTCGACAGCTGGCTCGGGAGCTTTCTTT.

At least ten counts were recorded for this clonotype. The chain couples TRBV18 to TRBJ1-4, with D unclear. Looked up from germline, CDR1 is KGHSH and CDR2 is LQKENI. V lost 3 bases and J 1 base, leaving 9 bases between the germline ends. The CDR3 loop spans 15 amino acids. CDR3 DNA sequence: TGTGCCAGCTCACCGGCACGGAGAACTAATGAAAAACTGTTTTTT. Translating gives CASSPARRTNEKLFF.

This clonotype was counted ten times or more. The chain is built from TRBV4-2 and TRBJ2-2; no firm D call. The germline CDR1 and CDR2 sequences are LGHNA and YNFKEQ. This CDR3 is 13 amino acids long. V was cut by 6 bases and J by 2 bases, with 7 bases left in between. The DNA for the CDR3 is TGTGCCAGCAGAGACTCCAACACCGGGGAGCTGTTTTTT. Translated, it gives CASRDSNTGELFF.

The CDR3 loop reads CASSKGTPEQFF. CDR3 nucleotide sequence: TGTGCCAGTAGTAAAGGGACTCCTGAGCAGTTCTTC. The chain has TRBV19 and TRBJ2-1; tentatively, D is TRBD2 (6 bases). The germline V gene encodes CDR1 LNHDA and CDR2 SQIVND (reference sequence). V was trimmed by 4 bases and J by 9 bases, leaving 10 bases between them. This CDR3 contains 12 residues.

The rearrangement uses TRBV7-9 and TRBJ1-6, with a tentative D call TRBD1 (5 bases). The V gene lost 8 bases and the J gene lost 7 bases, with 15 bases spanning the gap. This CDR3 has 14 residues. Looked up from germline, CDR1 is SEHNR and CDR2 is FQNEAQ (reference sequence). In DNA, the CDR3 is TGTGCCAGCGCCCGGGCGGCAGGGAATTCACCCCTCCACTTT. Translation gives CASARAAGNSPLHF.